The clone carrying this T cell receptor beta chain was picked up a small number of times. Antigen specificity is unknown. The record originates from a study of CD8 T cells in ankylosing spondylitis. Points from the study as a whole: The study identified a TCR beta motif of several highly homologous variants that appeared characteristic of ankylosing spondylitis blood.

From germline, CDR1 is GTSNPN and CDR2 SVGIG (reference sequence). The CDR3 runs 13 residues. The V gene lost 0 bases and the J gene lost 6 bases, with 9 bases spanning the gap. TCRdb itself ran the 5' RACE reads through MiXCR, one entry per CDR3 protein. The sample carries fewer than 650,000 distinct CDR3 sequences, about 13% recorded once. The chain joins TRBV30 to TRBJ1-3; D ambiguous. Sequencing was carried out using blood, either unsorted or a sorted T cell fraction (not recorded which). The sequence came from a male donor with ankylosing spondylitis. Here the CDR3 DNA reads TGTGCCTGGAGTGTCTACGGGGTAAACACCATATATTTT. Translated, it gives CAWSVYGVNTIYF. The entire variable domain, with the rest obtained from reference TRBV30 and TRBJ1-3, is as follows: SQTIHQWPATLVQPVGSPLSLECTVEGTSNPNLYWYRQAAGRGLQLLFYSVGIGQISSEVPQNLSASRPQDRQFILSSKKLLLSDSGFYLCAWSVYGVNTIYFGEGSWLTVV.